Below, 2 T cell receptor beta chains from the same sample are listed, as sequenced in a study of regulatory T cells in long-lasting Graves disease. The TCR beta library used iRepertoire HTBI primers with Arm-PCR amplification of CDR3. TCRdb ran MiXCR on the multiplex PCR reads and lists one entry per CDR3 protein. Altogether 300,000 to 450,000 distinct CDR3 sequences are present, 15% to 18% being singletons, with the ten largest covering about 20%. Time point described: newly diagnosed GD, antithyroid drugs for less than 3 months. The TCR library was prepared using RNA isolated from PBMCs. The material sequenced was peripheral blood mononuclear cells (PBMCs), taken at new diagnosis, from a patient treated with antithyroid drugs. Receptor source: a female donor with Graves disease.

The chain joins TRBV4-1 to TRBJ2-7; the D gene could be TRBD1 or TRBD2 (6 bases each). The V end was cut by 1 base, the J end by 2 bases, with 9 bases between. The CDR3 is 14 amino acids. Per germline, CDR1 MGHRA and CDR2 YSYEKL. Here the CDR3 DNA reads TGCGCCAGCAGCCAAGTGGAGGGGGCCTACGAGCAGTACTTC. It yields the protein CASSQVEGAYEQYF.

This clonotype came up many times. The chain combines TRBV12-3 or TRBV12-4 with TRBJ2-1; 7 positions agree with TRBD2. This CDR3 region has 18 residues. With V trimmed by 1 base and J by 0 bases, 9 bases remained unmatched. The chain's CDR3 is CASSLVHGSGVSYNEQFF. The DNA of the CDR3 is TGTGCCAGCAGTTTAGTGCATGGAAGCGGGGTCTCCTACAATGAGCAGTTCTTC.